This passage covers 30 T cell receptor beta chains from one sample sequenced in a study of cytomegalovirus exposure and HLA in healthy donors. Primers included in the PCR were 60 Vbeta and 13 Jbeta primers. Using immunoSEQ multiplex PCR, the repertoire was profiled, and TCRdb retains in-frame clones only, with some absent. The data contain about 200,000 clones, approximately 85% of them singletons. The sequenced sample was PBMCs. The receptor source for this set is a girl under 18 in good health and CMV-seropositive.

The chain has TRBV14 and TRBJ2-5; a possible D gene is TRBD1 (5 bases). Germline V lookup: CDR1 SGHDN, CDR2 FVKESK. Trimming removed 3 bases from V and 7 bases from J, with 18 bases in between. This CDR3 region has 15 residues. CDR3 residues: CASSHQLSGAGTQYF. The CDR3, as DNA: TGTGCCAGCAGCCACCAATTAAGTGGGGCCGGGACCCAGTACTTC.

This rearrangement joins TRBV29-1 to TRBJ2-3; D is unclear. The length of the CDR3 is 15 residues. V was shortened by 4 bases and J by 5 bases, with 19 bases between the two germline ends. Germline-derived CDR1 and CDR2 are SQVTM and ANQGSEA. As DNA, the CDR3 is TGCAGCGTTGGGGTCGAGTGGAGCGTCAGAGATACGCAGTATTTT. It yields the protein CSVGVEWSVRDTQYF.

The V gene is TRBV7-9, the J gene TRBJ2-7; 7 positions agree with TRBD1. The germline gives CDR1 SEHNR, CDR2 FQNEAQ (reference sequence). This CDR3 comprises 14 residues. V lost 2 bases, J lost 7 bases, and 8 bases stayed unmatched. The DNA for the CDR3 is TGTGCCAGCAGCTTAAAGACAGGGTCTGAAGAGCAGTACTTC. Amino acid sequence: CASSLKTGSEEQYF.

J is TRBJ2-1 and V is TRBV6-6; the D gene is possibly TRBD1 (5 bases). The CDR3 is 12 residues long. Germline CDR1 is MNHNY and CDR2 is SVGAGI (reference sequence). V lost 5 bases to trimming and J lost 4 bases, with 6 bases between them. The CDR3 region is CASSNRYNEQFF. CDR3 bases: TGTGCCAGCAGTAACAGGTACAATGAGCAGTTCTTC.

The rearrangement uses TRBV19 and TRBJ1-4; maybe TRBD1 (6 bases). The CDR3 runs 17 residues. Germline V CDR1 and CDR2: LNHDA, SQIVND (reference sequence). The V end was cut by 3 bases, the J end by 8 bases, with 22 bases between. This CDR3 is CASSIGWTEDIREKLFF. In DNA form, the CDR3 reads TGTGCCAGTAGTATTGGCTGGACAGAAGACATTCGGGAAAAACTGTTTTTT.

This clone was picked up a small number of times. This rearrangement joins TRBV9 to TRBJ1-5, with no clear D. From germline, CDR1 is SGDLS and CDR2 YYNGEE. The CDR3 is made up of 13 amino acids. With 10 bases removed from V and 5 bases from J, the gap between germline ends came to 16 bases. DNA of the CDR3: TGTGCCTCGGGCGGAGGGATCGATCAGCCCCAGCATTTT. This sequence encodes CASGGGIDQPQHF.

The V gene is TRBV6-5, the J gene TRBJ2-7, with a weak D call TRBD2 (5 bases). The V end lost 10 bases, the J end lost 0 bases, and 16 bases lay between the germline ends. Germline CDR1 is MNHEY and CDR2 is SVGAGI. The CDR3 is 14 amino acids. In nucleotides, the CDR3 is TGTGCCACCAGGATAGAAGGGAGCTCCTACGAGCAGTACTTC. Its protein is CATRIEGSSYEQYF.

V usage is TRBV10-3 and J usage is TRBJ2-5; 8 nucleotides align to TRBD2. Looked up from germline, CDR1 is ENHRY and CDR2 is SYGVKD. V dropped 2 bases and J dropped 4; count of bases not matched to a gene: 6. The CDR3 has 15 amino acids. CDR3 in amino acids: CAISEPGGARETQYF. CDR3 bases: TGTGCCATCAGTGAGCCCGGGGGGGCGAGAGAGACCCAGTACTTC.

The chain combines TRBV6-4 with TRBJ2-3; 8 bases line up with TRBD2. This CDR3 region has 15 residues. Germline values: CDR1 MRHNA, CDR2 SNTAGT. After removal of 4 bases from V and 6 bases from J, the junction contained 9 bases not matched to a gene. DNA for the CDR3: TGTGCCAGCAGTGTCTCGGGGGGGGCCGGGGATACGCAGTATTTT. It yields the protein CASSVSGGAGDTQYF.

The chain employs TRBV4-3 and TRBJ2-1; the match to TRBD2 covers 8 bases. The V gene end was trimmed by 4 bases and the J gene end by 0 bases; junction bases not matched to a gene: 11. Germline V gives CDR1 LGHNA, CDR2 YSLEER. The CDR3 is 18 amino acids. The CDR3, as DNA: TGCGCCAGCAGCCCGGGAACTACTAGCGGTGGCTCCTACAATGAGCAGTTCTTC. Translation gives CASSPGTTSGGSYNEQFF.

The V and J genes are TRBV9 and TRBJ2-7, with a possible D match to TRBD1 (5 bases). Germline assignment: CDR1 SGDLS and CDR2 YYNGEE. The CDR3 contains 16 residues. Trimming removed 3 bases at V and 2 bases at J, with 18 bases between. CDR3 loop: CASSADPGRVTYEQYF. CDR3 in DNA: TGTGCCAGCAGCGCGGACCCGGGCAGGGTTACCTACGAGCAGTACTTC.

The rearrangement joins TRBV7-9 to TRBJ1-2; D perhaps matches TRBD1 (6 bases). The CDR3 contains 14 residues. Per the germline V gene, CDR1 is SEHNR and CDR2 is FQNEAQ (reference sequence). Trimming took off 5 bases at V and 4 bases at J, with 14 bases between the two ends. The CDR3 loop reads CASSPTLQGYGYTF. The CDR3 bases are TGTGCCAGCAGCCCGACTCTACAGGGCTATGGCTACACCTTC.

On this clone itself: This CDR3 is also generated by other DNA sequences in the sample. The chain uses TRBV29-1 and TRBJ1-2; tentatively, D is TRBD1 (6 bases). CDR3 size: 11 residues. Germline V lookup: CDR1 SQVTM, CDR2 ANQGSEA. Trimming stripped 6 bases from V and 7 bases from J, with 12 bases between. CDR3 residues: CSVGGGGGYTF. CDR3 in DNA: TGCAGCGTGGGAGGGGGAGGTGGCTACACCTTC.

This clone was counted between two and nine times. This chain joins TRBV5-4 and TRBJ2-3, with D possibly TRBD1 on 6 matching bases. With 4 bases removed from V and 4 bases from J, the gap between germline ends came to 25 bases. Germline lookup yields CDR1 SGHNT and CDR2 YYREEE (reference sequence). CDR3 length: 18 residues. The CDR3 DNA follows: TGTGCCAGCAGCACGGGTACTCGGGACAAAGGGATCCCAGATACGCAGTATTTT. Protein sequence: CASSTGTRDKGIPDTQYF.

The chain links TRBV9 to TRBJ1-1; tentatively, D is TRBD1 (5 bases). CDR1 is SGDLS and CDR2 is YYNGEE in the germline V gene. The CDR3 runs 14 residues. V shed 0 bases and J shed 3 bases, with 9 bases lying between them. CDR3: CASSVGWGDTEAFF. As DNA, the CDR3 is TGTGCCAGCAGCGTAGGTTGGGGGGACACTGAAGCTTTCTTT.

V is TRBV12-5 and J is TRBJ1-6; D possibly corresponds to TRBD1 (6 bases). Germline V gene data show CDR1 as LGHNT and CDR2 as FRNRAP. The CDR3 has 14 residues. The ends were cut back, 6 bases at V and 10 bases at J, with 16 bases in the middle. The CDR3 bases are TGTGCTAGTGGCGTACAGGGATTAAGATCACCCCTCCACTTT. Translation gives CASGVQGLRSPLHF.

The chain has TRBV5-1 and TRBJ2-3, with D tentatively TRBD1 (6 bases). V gave up 0 bases and J gave up 2 bases, with 10 bases separating them. The CDR3 consists of 15 residues. Germline V gene data show CDR1 as SGHRS and CDR2 as YFSETQ. The CDR3 here is CASSLGQAPTDTQYF. Written as DNA, the CDR3 is TGCGCCAGCAGCTTGGGACAGGCCCCCACAGATACGCAGTATTTT. Full variable domain (remainder filled in from reference TRBV5-1 and TRBJ2-3): KAGVTQTPRYLIKTRGQQVTLSCSPISGHRSVSWYQQTPGQGLQFLFEYFSETQRNKGNFPGRFSGRQFSNSRSEMNVSTLELGDSALYLCASSLGQAPTDTQYFGPGTRLTVL.

The chain has TRBV6-6 and TRBJ2-7; 9 bases map to TRBD1. The germline CDR1 and CDR2 sequences are MNHNY and SVGAGI (reference sequence). Trimming at V came to 6 bases and at J to 6 bases, leaving 9 bases not matched to a gene. The CDR3 has 14 amino acids. DNA for the CDR3: TGTGCCAGCAGCGAAAAGGACAGGGGAGGCGAGCAGTACTTC. Its protein product is CASSEKDRGGEQYF.

The rearrangement links TRBV27 to TRBJ2-7; 9 nucleotides align to TRBD1. CDR1 is MNHEY, CDR2 SMNVEV, per germline (reference sequence). CDR3 length: 14 amino acids. The J segment lost 6 bases and the V segment lost 4 bases, leaving 7 bases of the junction unmatched. The DNA for the CDR3 is TGTGCCAGCAGTTCGAACAGGGGGCACATCGAGCAGTACTTC. Translation gives CASSSNRGHIEQYF.

This rearrangement joins TRBV19 to TRBJ2-7; 8 nucleotides agree with TRBD1. Trimming removed 3 bases from V and 3 bases from J; junction bases left unmatched: 7. CDR1 is LNHDA and CDR2 is SQIVND in the germline V gene (reference sequence). The CDR3 contains 15 residues. The chain's CDR3 is CASSIGAGGFYEQYF. CDR3 sequence (DNA): TGTGCCAGTAGTATTGGTGCAGGGGGCTTCTACGAGCAGTACTTC.

The chain links TRBV5-6 to TRBJ1-6; the D gene is possibly TRBD1 (5 bases). The germline V and J ends were trimmed by 2 bases and 9 bases, with 15 bases remaining between them. The germline V gene has CDR1 SGHDT and CDR2 YYEEEE. The CDR3 runs to 15 residues. The CDR3: CASSLEQVPSSPLHF. The CDR3 DNA is TGTGCCAGCAGCTTAGAACAGGTCCCAAGTTCACCCCTCCACTTT.

The chain carries TRBV7-9 and TRBJ1-1; D is possibly TRBD1 (5 bases). Deletions cut 2 bases from V and 4 bases from J, with 8 bases between. Per the germline V gene, CDR1 is SEHNR and CDR2 is FQNEAQ (reference sequence). CDR3 length: 13 residues. The CDR3 region is CASSLPGGTEAFF. The DNA of the CDR3 is TGTGCCAGCAGCTTACCCGGGGGCACTGAAGCTTTCTTT.

Written as DNA, the CDR3 is TGTGCCAGCAGTGTTGAGAGCTCCTATAATTCACCCCTCCACTTT. Protein sequence: CASSVESSYNSPLHF. The chain has TRBV6-1 and TRBJ1-6; D call uncertain. V dropped 4 bases and J dropped 0 bases, with 7 bases sitting between them. Germline V gives CDR1 MNHNS, CDR2 SASEGT. This CDR3 comprises 15 residues.

This clone has a single count. The V and J genes are TRBV20-1 and TRBJ2-2; D not certain. The CDR3 runs to 11 residues. In germline, CDR1 is DFQATT, CDR2 SNEGSKA (reference sequence). V was pared by 4 bases and J by 4 bases, with 4 bases between. The CDR3, as DNA: TGCAGTGCTATCCGCACCGGGGAGCTGTTTTTT. Protein: CSAIRTGELFF.

This chain joins TRBV15 and TRBJ1-2; no clear D. Between the trimmed V and J ends, which lost 1 base and 10 bases, there was a span of 19 bases. This CDR3 has 15 amino acids. Germline V lookup: CDR1 LNHNV, CDR2 YYDKDF (reference sequence). The CDR3: CATSRGGVTYEDYTF. The CDR3 DNA is TGTGCCACCAGCAGAGGCGGGGTTACGTATGAGGACTACACCTTC.

This clone was counted once. The chain carries TRBV15 and TRBJ1-5, with 7 bases lining up with TRBD1. CDR1 is LNHNV, CDR2 YYDKDF, per germline (reference sequence). The CDR3 has 17 amino acids. The V segment lost 3 bases and the J segment 7 bases; nucleotides outside the gene matches: 15. CDR3 amino acids: CATSRAGTESSGQPQHF. Here the CDR3 DNA reads TGTGCCACCAGCAGGGCCGGGACAGAATCCTCGGGCCAGCCCCAGCATTTT.

This clone was seen a handful of times. CDR3 sequence (DNA): TGTGCCAGCAGACAGGGGGCCGTAGAGACCCAGTACTTC. Translation gives CASRQGAVETQYF. The rearrangement links TRBV6-5 to TRBJ2-5; 9 bases line up with TRBD1. V dropped 6 bases and J dropped 4; count of bases not matched to a gene: 3. Germline V gene sequence: CDR1 MNHEY, CDR2 SVGAGI. This CDR3 is 13 amino acids long.

V is TRBV7-6 and J is TRBJ2-1, with 9 bases fitting TRBD1. The CDR3 covers 16 residues. V lost 5 bases to trimming and J lost 4 bases; unmatched junction nucleotides: 9. The germline CDR1 and CDR2 sequences are SGHVS and FNYEAQ. CDR3 protein: CASSPGTGNVYNEQFF. The CDR3, as DNA: TGTGCCAGCAGCCCGGGGACAGGGAATGTGTACAATGAGCAGTTCTTC.

The chain joins TRBV4-3 to TRBJ2-2; 9 bases fit TRBD1. V was clipped by 1 base and J by 4 bases; unmatched bases: 10. Germline values: CDR1 LGHNA, CDR2 YSLEER. The CDR3 has 18 amino acids. The CDR3 DNA sequence: TGCGCCAGCAGCCAAGTGGGCCCCGACAGGGGGGTCACCGGGGAGCTGTTTTTT. Encoded protein: CASSQVGPDRGVTGELFF.

The V call is TRBV29-1, the J call TRBJ2-7, with 10 bases fitting TRBD1. The ends lost 6 bases at V and 7 bases at J; junction bases unmatched: 9. This CDR3 has 13 amino acids. Germline CDR1 reads SQVTM; CDR2 reads ANQGSEA. In DNA form, the CDR3 reads TGCAGCGTGAACTCCGACAGGGGGCGGGAGCAGTACTTC. As protein: CSVNSDRGREQYF.